Each of the 5 T cell receptor beta chains below was sequenced from the same sample in a study of blood T cell repertoires in COVID-19 (dated by TCRdb to the early 2020s). The library was obtained by the immunoSEQ multiplex PCR assay. In TCRdb, the immuneACCESS table is reduced to in-frame sequences with V and J assigned. These tables do not hold every clone; where another copy was compared, an unresolved V gene accounts for under half, and the others remain unexplained. Counted in this sample were more than 50,000 clones; 90% of them appeared once. More than 3% of the sample belongs to the ten largest clones. The sequenced material came from peripheral blood. All receptors derive from a human donor in a cohort sampled during active COVID-19.

V is TRBV27 and J is TRBJ2-4; D call uncertain. Germline loops: CDR1 MNHEY, CDR2 SMNVEV (reference sequence). V lost 5 bases and J lost 3, with 14 bases in between. This CDR3 region has 15 residues. Written as DNA, the CDR3 is TGTGCCAGCAGTCCGGTCGGGTTGGGCAAAAACATTCAGTACTTC. Translating gives CASSPVGLGKNIQYF.

A note on this clone: At the DNA level, this CDR3 is encoded by other sequences in the same sample as well. This chain uses TRBV30 with TRBJ1-2, with 7 bases lining up with TRBD1. V trimming: 3 bases; J trimming: 5 bases; junction bases outside the gene matches: 6. The CDR3 has 13 residues. The germline V gene encodes CDR1 GTSNPN and CDR2 SVGIG (reference sequence). CDR3 in amino acids: CAWSRDRPYGYTF. The CDR3 nucleotides read TGTGCCTGGAGCAGGGACAGACCTTATGGCTACACCTTC.

The chain links TRBV28 to TRBJ2-7, with TRBD1 identical over 9 bases. The CDR3 has 17 amino acids. Per germline, CDR1 MDHEN and CDR2 SYDVKM. J lost 4 bases, V lost 6 bases, and 16 bases had no gene match. CDR3 amino acids: CASSRSFKTGGGYEQYF. DNA for the CDR3: TGTGCCAGCAGCCGATCCTTTAAGACAGGGGGTGGGTACGAGCAGTACTTC.

CDR3 coding DNA: TGTGCCGCCCCGGGAGGGAGCACTGAAGCTTTCTTT. Translated, it gives CAAPGGSTEAFF. The rearrangement joins TRBV2 to TRBJ1-1; D not resolved. Trimming shortened V by 11 bases and J by 4 bases, and 14 bases separated the two germline ends. CDR3 size: 12 residues. Germline CDR1 is SNHLY and CDR2 is FYNNEI. Full variable domain (remainder filled in from reference TRBV2 and TRBJ1-1): EPEVTQTPSHQVTQMGQEVILRCVPISNHLYFYWYRQILGQKVEFLVSFYNNEISEKSEIFDDQFSVERPDGSNFTLKIRSTKLEDSAMYFCAAPGGSTEAFFGQGTRLTVV.

The V call is TRBV5-1, the J call TRBJ2-2, with 8 bases aligning to TRBD2. The CDR3 is 15 amino acids. Germline values: CDR1 SGHRS, CDR2 YFSETQ. Losses at the gene ends were 7 bases for V and 3 bases for J; bases not matched to a gene: 8. Here the CDR3 DNA reads TGCGCCAGCGGGGTAGCGGGGATCGACACCGGGGAGCTGTTTTTT. This translates into CASGVAGIDTGELFF.